These T cell receptor beta chains were read from a single sample in a study of shared clonotypes between healthy human individuals. Assay: immunoSEQ multiplex PCR; the TCRdb copy retains only in-frame clones and omits some. The sample records fewer than 1.8 million clones, approximately 98.5% being singletons. Sequencing used naive CD4+ T cells sorted from blood. All receptors derive from a man aged 25 to 45 in good health. Each CDR3 is given with its conserved first and last residue. The order of the fields is CDR3 protein, V gene, J gene.

CASSVGQGPYEQYF,TRBV9,TRBJ2-7
CASTLDRLYEQYF,TRBV19,TRBJ2-7
CASSLIFREGVLGQYF,TRBV7-2,TRBJ2-7
CASSEETRERRGYTF,TRBV28,TRBJ1-2
CASSLGGTSTGELFF,TRBV5-1,TRBJ2-2
CASSIYGTSGSSYNEQFF,TRBV5-1,TRBJ2-1
CARQRTSGNTGELFF,TRBV2,TRBJ2-2
CASCQTGVNEKLFF,TRBV19,TRBJ1-4
CASSWSGGELFF,TRBV5-4,TRBJ2-2
CASSYYPLAGGYKGRVYNEQFF,TRBV5-1,TRBJ2-1
CASSPPGPGGAYEQYF,TRBV4-1,TRBJ2-7